The next 7 T cell receptor beta chains were all read from a single sample in a study of cytomegalovirus exposure and HLA in healthy donors. This PCR relied on a set of 60 Vbeta primers and 13 Jbeta primers. The assay was immunoSEQ multiplex PCR, and TCRdb's table has in-frame clones only and misses some. The sample has around 100,000 clones; about four fifths are singletons. Sequencing used PBMCs. The receptor source for this set is a woman aged 18-29 years in good health and CMV-seropositive.

The genes are TRBV7-3 and TRBJ1-1, with a weak D call TRBD1 (6 bases). The CDR3 totals 14 residues. The germline CDR1 and CDR2 sequences are SGHTA and FQGTGA. V lost 3 bases and J lost 0, with 8 bases in between. The CDR3 bases are TGTGCCAGCAGCTTGACAGGCCTGAACACTGAAGCTTTCTTT. Protein: CASSLTGLNTEAFF.

The CDR3 here is CASTGTLASYEQYF. CDR3 DNA: TGTGCCAGCACCGGGACTCTCGCCTCCTACGAGCAGTACTTC. The chain recombines TRBV6-1 with TRBJ2-7; D might be TRBD2 (6 bases). The length of the CDR3 is 14 residues. Trimming left V 7 bases short and J 0 bases short, with 13 bases between. CDR1 is MNHNS, CDR2 SASEGT, per germline.

This sequence joins TRBV7-2 and TRBJ2-7, with TRBD1 matching 7 bases. The CDR3 is 13 residues long. Germline V lookup: CDR1 SGHTA, CDR2 FQGNSA. Germline trimming cut 5 bases from V and 10 bases from J; bases unmatched to any gene: 11. In nucleotides, the CDR3 is TGTGCCAGCAGCACCGGGACAGCCACTCTCCAGTACTTC. This encodes CASSTGTATLQYF.

V and J are TRBV19 and TRBJ2-2, with 8 nucleotides matching TRBD2. The J segment lost 3 bases and the V segment lost 5 bases, leaving 11 bases of the junction unmatched. The germline V gene has CDR1 LNHDA and CDR2 SQIVND (reference sequence). CDR3 length: 17 residues. The CDR3 loop is CASSLVGRRGDTGELFF. DNA for the CDR3: TGTGCCAGTAGTCTTGTAGGAAGGCGGGGGGACACCGGGGAGCTGTTTTTT. Complete variable domain (other parts from reference TRBV19 and TRBJ2-2): DGGITQSPKYLFRKEGQNVTLSCEQNLNHDAMYWYRQDPGQGLRLIYYSQIVNDFQKGDIAEGYSVSREKKESFPLTVTSAQKNPTAFYLCASSLVGRRGDTGELFFGEGSRLTVL.

This sequence joins TRBV7-6 and TRBJ1-1; the match to TRBD1 covers 9 bases. Germline V CDR1 and CDR2: SGHVS, FNYEAQ. The CDR3 extends over 14 amino acids. Losses at the gene ends were 5 bases for V and 4 bases for J; bases not matched to a gene: 5. Here the CDR3 DNA reads TGTGCCAGCAGCCTACAGGGGGCAGCCACTGAAGCTTTCTTT. Translation gives CASSLQGAATEAFF.

The rearrangement uses TRBV11-3 and TRBJ2-1; TRBD2 matches 10 bases. Germline loops: CDR1 SGHNT, CDR2 YENEEA. The CDR3 is made up of 16 amino acids. The junction had 5 bases not matched to a gene; V was cut back by 1 base and J by 5 bases. In nucleotides, the CDR3 is TGTGCCAGCAGCTTAGGAAATCTAGCGGGAGACAATGAGCAGTTCTTC. Its protein product is CASSLGNLAGDNEQFF.

A word on this clone: One end of the junction does not line up with germline, which may come from a read error. The rearrangement uses TRBV7-7 and TRBJ2-6; perhaps TRBD2 as D (5 bases). This CDR3 contains 16 residues. Germline V CDR1 and CDR2: SSHAT, FNYEAQ (reference sequence). Written as DNA, the CDR3 is TGTGCTAGCAGCTCAGGACTGGGGTCTGGGGCCAACGTCCTGACTTTC. Its translation is CASSSGLGSGANVLTF.